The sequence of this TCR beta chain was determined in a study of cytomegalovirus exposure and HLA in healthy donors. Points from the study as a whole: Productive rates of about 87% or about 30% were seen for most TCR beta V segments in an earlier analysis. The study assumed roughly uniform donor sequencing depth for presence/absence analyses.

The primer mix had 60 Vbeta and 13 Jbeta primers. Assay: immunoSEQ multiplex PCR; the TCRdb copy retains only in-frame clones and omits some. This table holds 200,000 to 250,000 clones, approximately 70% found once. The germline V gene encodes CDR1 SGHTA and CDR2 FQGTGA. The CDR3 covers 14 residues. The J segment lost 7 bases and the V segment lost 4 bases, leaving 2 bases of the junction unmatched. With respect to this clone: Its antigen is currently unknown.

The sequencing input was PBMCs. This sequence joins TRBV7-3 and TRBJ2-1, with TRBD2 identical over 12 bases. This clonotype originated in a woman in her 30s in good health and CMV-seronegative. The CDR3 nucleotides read TGTGCCAGCAGCTCTAGCGGGAGGGGGAATGAGCAGTTCTTC. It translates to CASSSSGRGNEQFF.